The entry below describes one T cell receptor beta chain. Its antigen is still unknown. The repertoire was sequenced with immunoSEQ multiplex PCR; TCRdb's copy has only in-frame clones and lacks some. The sample includes approximately 2.5 million clones, over 85% of them seen just once. The data belong to a study of shared clonotypes between healthy human individuals. For the study at large: Three plates each covered CD4 naive and memory; CD8 naive two, CD8 memory one. Findings of the study overall: Around 5% was the fraction of naive CD4 clonotypes found shared across a few donors. Estimated richness values were generally larger in naive subsets than in memory subsets.

In germline, CDR1 is SGHRS, CDR2 YFSETQ. CDR3 size: 14 residues. V lost 2 bases, J lost 5 bases, and 13 bases lay in between. The receptor was derived from a man between 18 and 29 years old in good health. Some clones in this sample may be carry-over from other donors' samples. Sequenced input: naive CD4+ T cells from PBMCs. The subset denotes: CD45RA+ positively selected. The V call is TRBV5-1, the J call TRBJ2-5; D uncertain. The CDR3 is CASSFLGPVETQYF. The CDR3 DNA sequence: TGCGCCAGCAGCTTCCTCGGGCCCGTCGAGACCCAGTACTTC.